The present T cell receptor (beta chain) was sequenced within a study of T cell changes during pregnancy in multiple sclerosis. CDR3 length: 14 residues. Per the germline V gene, CDR1 is SNHLY and CDR2 is FYNNEI. V was pared by 5 bases and J by 3 bases, with 5 bases of the junction left unmatched. TCRdb's table, derived via immunoSEQ multiplex PCR, lists solely in-frame clones and lacks some. Counted here are about 59,000 clones, over 85% occurring once; the ten biggest clones make up 2% to 3%. The rearrangement joins TRBV2 to TRBJ2-3, with 7 bases identical to TRBD1. This clonotype was obtained from a female donor with multiple sclerosis, enrolled in a pregnancy study. The material was CD8+ T cells from peripheral blood mononuclear cells, obtained in the third trimester of pregnancy. CDR3 in DNA: TGTGCCAGCAGTCAGGGGGTAAATACAGATACGCAGTATTTT. Its protein is CASSQGVNTDTQYF.